This T cell receptor beta chain was profiled in a study of technical replicates of blood from several donors. This clone has just one count. Some clones are missing from TCRdb's copy, which holds only in-frame ones; the method was immunoSEQ multiplex PCR. This sample has some 60,000 clones; roughly 90% occur once, and the top ten carry more than 4%. CDR3 length equals 17 residues. V was cut by 6 bases and J by 3 bases, with 23 bases left in between. Germline values: CDR1 SGHAT, CDR2 FQNNGV. Sample: PBMCs. This clonotype was sampled from a human donor in good health. Some clones in this sample may be carry-over from other donors' samples. This chain links TRBV11-2 with TRBJ2-5, with D maybe TRBD2 (6 bases). Written as DNA, the CDR3 is TGTGCCAGCAGACCCATCGGATCTACGGGAGACAAAGAGACCCAGTACTTC. It translates to CASRPIGSTGDKETQYF.